These 9 T cell receptor beta chains came from one sample sequenced in a study of beta chain features in type 1 diabetes. All of the isolated RNA was reverse transcribed, so expressed TCRB transcripts were sequenced. Repertoires were generated with immunoSEQ multiplex PCR, while TCRdb's copy carries only in-frame clones and drops some. The sample records some 500,000 clones, over 9.5% being singletons. Sequencing was performed on naive CD4+ T cells from blood. The source is a young woman in good health.

This clone has more than one count but fewer than ten. This rearrangement joins TRBV5-1 to TRBJ2-5; D is unresolved. Germline CDR1 reads SGHRS; CDR2 reads YFSETQ. The CDR3 has 13 amino acids. V lost 1 base, J lost 1 base, and 5 bases lay in between. The CDR3 spells CASSLTTQETQYF. DNA of the CDR3: TGCGCCAGCAGCTTGACTACCCAAGAGACCCAGTACTTC.

J is TRBJ2-1 and V is TRBV7-9; possibly TRBD2 for D (6 bases). Germline values: CDR1 SEHNR, CDR2 FQNEAQ (reference sequence). The germline V and J ends were trimmed by 3 bases and 0 bases, with 15 bases remaining between them. The CDR3 runs 17 residues. The CDR3 is CASSFRYGRSSYNEQFF. The CDR3 nucleotides read TGTGCCAGCAGCTTTAGATACGGGAGAAGCTCCTACAATGAGCAGTTCTTC.

The chain employs TRBV27 and TRBJ2-1, with TRBD2 matching over 7 bases. V lost 4 bases and J lost 11; bases outside the gene matches: 5. This CDR3 region has 12 residues. Germline V gene lookup returns CDR1 MNHEY and CDR2 SMNVEV (reference sequence). CDR3: CASSSPGTKQFF. The CDR3 nucleotides are TGTGCCAGCAGTTCCCCCGGGACTAAGCAGTTCTTC.

In its sample, this clone was seen a few times. The V gene is TRBV9, the J gene TRBJ1-2, with D possibly being TRBD1 (6 bases). CDR3 length: 15 residues. The germline V and J ends were trimmed by 0 bases and 3 bases, with 12 bases remaining between them. CDR1 SGDLS and CDR2 YYNGEE come from the germline V gene. The CDR3 loop reads CASSVGTGSYYGYTF. DNA for the CDR3: TGTGCCAGCAGCGTAGGCACAGGGAGCTACTATGGCTACACCTTC. Together with reference TRBV9 and TRBJ1-2, the CDR3 gives the full variable domain: DSGVTQTPKHLITATGQRVTLRCSPRSGDLSVYWYQQSLDQGLQFLIQYYNGEERAKGNILERFSAQQFPDLHSELNLSSLELGDSALYFCASSVGTGSYYGYTFGSGTRLTVV.

There are a few counts of this clone. The chain carries TRBV25-1 and TRBJ2-1; D is ambiguous. There are 14 residues in the CDR3. The ends were cut back, 3 bases at V and 10 bases at J, with 16 bases in the middle. Germline-derived CDR1 and CDR2 are MGHDK and SYGVNS. The CDR3 bases are TGTGCCAGCAGTGATCTTACTCACAGACGGGAGCAGTTCTTC. Its protein product is CASSDLTHRREQFF.

As concerns this clone: This sample also contains other DNA sequences that code for the same CDR3. The chain combines TRBV18 with TRBJ2-3; D uncertain. The germline gives CDR1 KGHSH, CDR2 LQKENI. V was clipped by 6 bases and J by 3 bases, with 4 bases between them. CDR3 length equals 11 residues. CDR3 protein: CASSPTDTQYF. DNA of the CDR3: TGTGCCAGCTCGCCGACAGATACGCAGTATTTT.

J is TRBJ1-4 and V is TRBV9; no definite D call. From germline, CDR1 is SGDLS and CDR2 YYNGEE. With 4 bases removed from V and 3 bases from J, the gap between germline ends came to 13 bases. This CDR3 comprises 15 residues. DNA for the CDR3: TGTGCCAGCAGCTTGCGGACTGCGGCTAATGAAAAACTGTTTTTT. Translation gives CASSLRTAANEKLFF.

The chain links TRBV7-9 to TRBJ2-5; 12 bases are a match to TRBD1. CDR1 is SEHNR and CDR2 is FQNEAQ in the germline V gene (reference sequence). V was pared by 5 bases and J by 7 bases, with 11 bases of the junction left unmatched. CDR3 length: 16 residues. CDR3 region: CASSPGTGGPTGTQYF. CDR3 DNA sequence: TGTGCCAGCAGCCCGGGGACAGGGGGCCCCACGGGGACCCAGTACTTC.

There are a few counts of this clone. The chain combines TRBV14 with TRBJ2-3; 11 bases line up with TRBD2. The CDR3 consists of 14 residues. The germline CDR1 and CDR2 sequences are SGHDN and FVKESK. J lost 11 bases, V lost 5 bases, and 9 bases had no gene match. This CDR3 is CASSITSGRIGQYF. CDR3 coding DNA: TGTGCCAGCAGCATCACTAGCGGGAGAATTGGGCAGTATTTT.